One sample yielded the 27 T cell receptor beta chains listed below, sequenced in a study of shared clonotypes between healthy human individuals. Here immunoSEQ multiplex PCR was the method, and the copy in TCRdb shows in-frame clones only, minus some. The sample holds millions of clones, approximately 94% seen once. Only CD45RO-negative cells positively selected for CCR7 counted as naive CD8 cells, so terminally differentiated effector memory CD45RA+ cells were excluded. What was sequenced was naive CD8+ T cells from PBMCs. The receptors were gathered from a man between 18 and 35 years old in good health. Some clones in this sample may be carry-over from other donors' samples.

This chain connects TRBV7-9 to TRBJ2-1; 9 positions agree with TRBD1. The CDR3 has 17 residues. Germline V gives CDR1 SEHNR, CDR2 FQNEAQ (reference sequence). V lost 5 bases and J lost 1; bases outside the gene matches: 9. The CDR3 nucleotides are TGTGCCAGCAGCCCTGGGACAGGGTCTTTTTCCTACAATGAGCAGTTCTTC. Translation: CASSPGTGSFSYNEQFF.

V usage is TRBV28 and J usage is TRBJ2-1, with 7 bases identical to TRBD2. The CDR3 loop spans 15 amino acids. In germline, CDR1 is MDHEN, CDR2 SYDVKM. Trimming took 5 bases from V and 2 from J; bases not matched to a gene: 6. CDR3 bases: TGTGCCAGCAGTCCTCTAGCGGAGACCTACAATGAGCAGTTCTTC. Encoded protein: CASSPLAETYNEQFF.

The CDR3 DNA follows: TGTGCCAGTCATGGGGCTCCTGGAAACACCATATATTTT. This gives the protein CASHGAPGNTIYF. The rearrangement links TRBV19 to TRBJ1-3, with D perhaps matching TRBD1 (5 bases). CDR1 LNHDA and CDR2 SQIVND come from the germline V gene (reference sequence). V lost 8 bases to trimming and J lost 2 bases, with 10 bases between them. There are 13 residues in the CDR3.

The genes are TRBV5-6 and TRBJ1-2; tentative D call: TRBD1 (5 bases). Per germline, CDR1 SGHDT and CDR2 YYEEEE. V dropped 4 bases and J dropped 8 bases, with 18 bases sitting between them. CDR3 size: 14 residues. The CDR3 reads CASSRGTARRGYTF. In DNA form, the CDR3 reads TGTGCCAGCAGCCGGGGGACGGCCCGGCGGGGCTACACCTTC.

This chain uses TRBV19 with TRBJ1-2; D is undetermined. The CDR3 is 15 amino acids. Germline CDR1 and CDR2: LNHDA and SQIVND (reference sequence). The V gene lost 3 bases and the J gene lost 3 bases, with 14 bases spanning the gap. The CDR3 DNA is TGTGCCAGTAGTATCGACCTTGAATGGGACTATGGCTACACCTTC. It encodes CASSIDLEWDYGYTF. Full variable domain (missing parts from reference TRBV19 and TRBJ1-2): DGGITQSPKYLFRKEGQNVTLSCEQNLNHDAMYWYRQDPGQGLRLIYYSQIVNDFQKGDIAEGYSVSREKKESFPLTVTSAQKNPTAFYLCASSIDLEWDYGYTFGSGTRLTVV.

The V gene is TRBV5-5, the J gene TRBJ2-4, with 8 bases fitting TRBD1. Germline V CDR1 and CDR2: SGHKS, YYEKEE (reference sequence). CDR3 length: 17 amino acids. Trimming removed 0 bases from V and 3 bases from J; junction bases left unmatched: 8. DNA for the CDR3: TGTGCCAGCAGCTTGGGGCAGGGGGCGGTTGTCAAAAACATTCAGTACTTC. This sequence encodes CASSLGQGAVVKNIQYF.

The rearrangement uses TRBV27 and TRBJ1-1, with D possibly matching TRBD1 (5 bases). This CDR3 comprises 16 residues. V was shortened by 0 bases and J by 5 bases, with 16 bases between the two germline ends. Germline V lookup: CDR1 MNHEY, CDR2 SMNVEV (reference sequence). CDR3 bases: TGTGCCAGCAGTTTATCGCTCCGCCGGGGGGTGACTGAAGCTTTCTTT. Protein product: CASSLSLRRGVTEAFF.

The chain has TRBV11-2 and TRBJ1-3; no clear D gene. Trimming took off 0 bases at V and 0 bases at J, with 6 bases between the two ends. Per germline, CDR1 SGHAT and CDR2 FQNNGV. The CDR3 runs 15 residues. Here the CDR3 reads CASSLERVSGNTIYF. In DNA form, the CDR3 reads TGTGCCAGCAGCTTAGAAAGGGTCTCTGGAAACACCATATATTTT.

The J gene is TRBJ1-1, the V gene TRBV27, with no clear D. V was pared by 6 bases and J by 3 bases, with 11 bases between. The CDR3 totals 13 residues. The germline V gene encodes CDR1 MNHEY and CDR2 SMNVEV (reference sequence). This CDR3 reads CASSPRGYTEAFF. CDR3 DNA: TGTGCCAGCAGCCCCCGAGGGTACACTGAAGCTTTCTTT.

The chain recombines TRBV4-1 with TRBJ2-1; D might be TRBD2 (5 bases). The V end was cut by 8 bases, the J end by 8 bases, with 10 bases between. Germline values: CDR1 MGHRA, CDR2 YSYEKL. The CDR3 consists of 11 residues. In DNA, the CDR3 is TGCGCCAGCTCTAGCTCCCATGAGCAGTTCTTC. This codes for CASSSSHEQFF.

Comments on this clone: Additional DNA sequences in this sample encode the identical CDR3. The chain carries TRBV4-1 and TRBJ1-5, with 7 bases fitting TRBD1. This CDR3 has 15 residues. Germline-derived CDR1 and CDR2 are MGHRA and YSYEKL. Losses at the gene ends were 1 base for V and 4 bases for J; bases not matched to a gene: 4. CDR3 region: CASSQATGANQPQHF. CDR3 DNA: TGCGCCAGCAGCCAAGCTACAGGGGCAAATCAGCCCCAGCATTTT.

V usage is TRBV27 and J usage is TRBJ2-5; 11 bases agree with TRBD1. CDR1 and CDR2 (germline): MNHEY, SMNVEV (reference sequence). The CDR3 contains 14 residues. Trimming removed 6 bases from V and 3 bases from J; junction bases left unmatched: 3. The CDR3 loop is CASSRTGGKETQYF. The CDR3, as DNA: TGTGCCAGCAGCCGGACAGGGGGCAAAGAGACCCAGTACTTC.

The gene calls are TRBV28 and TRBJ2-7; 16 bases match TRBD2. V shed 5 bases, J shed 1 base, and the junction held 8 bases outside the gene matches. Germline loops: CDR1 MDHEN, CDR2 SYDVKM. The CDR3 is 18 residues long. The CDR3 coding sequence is TGTGCCAGCAGTGTTCCGGGACTAGCGGGAGGGCCGTCCTACGAGCAGTACTTC. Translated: CASSVPGLAGGPSYEQYF.

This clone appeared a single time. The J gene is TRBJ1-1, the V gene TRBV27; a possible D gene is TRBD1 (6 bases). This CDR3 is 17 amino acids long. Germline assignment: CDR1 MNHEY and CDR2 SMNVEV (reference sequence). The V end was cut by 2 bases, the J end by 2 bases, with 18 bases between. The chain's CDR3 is CASSLRFLGAGNTEAFF. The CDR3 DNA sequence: TGTGCCAGCAGTTTAAGGTTCCTGGGGGCAGGCAACACTGAAGCTTTCTTT.

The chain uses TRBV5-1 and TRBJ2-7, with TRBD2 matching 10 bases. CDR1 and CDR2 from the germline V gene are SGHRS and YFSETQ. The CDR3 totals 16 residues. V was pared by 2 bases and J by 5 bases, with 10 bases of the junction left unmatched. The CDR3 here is CASSLGLAGERNEQYF. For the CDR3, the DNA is TGCGCCAGCAGCTTAGGGCTAGCGGGAGAAAGGAACGAGCAGTACTTC. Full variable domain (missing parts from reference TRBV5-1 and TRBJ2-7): KAGVTQTPRYLIKTRGQQVTLSCSPISGHRSVSWYQQTPGQGLQFLFEYFSETQRNKGNFPGRFSGRQFSNSRSEMNVSTLELGDSALYLCASSLGLAGERNEQYFGPGTRLTVT.

Here the CDR3 DNA reads TGTGCCACCAGCAGAGGGGGGGGTGATGGCTACACCTTC. Its protein is CATSRGGGDGYTF. The chain is built from TRBV15 and TRBJ1-2; D may be TRBD1 (5 bases). The CDR3 is 13 amino acids. Trimming took off 1 base at V and 6 bases at J, with 9 bases between the two ends. Looked up from germline, CDR1 is LNHNV and CDR2 is YYDKDF (reference sequence).

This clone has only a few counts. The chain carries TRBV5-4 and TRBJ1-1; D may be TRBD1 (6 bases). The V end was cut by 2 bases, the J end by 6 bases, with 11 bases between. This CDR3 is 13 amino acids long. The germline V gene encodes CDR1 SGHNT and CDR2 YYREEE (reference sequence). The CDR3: CASSLHRAPEAFF. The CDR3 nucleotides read TGTGCCAGCAGCTTACACAGGGCCCCTGAAGCTTTCTTT.

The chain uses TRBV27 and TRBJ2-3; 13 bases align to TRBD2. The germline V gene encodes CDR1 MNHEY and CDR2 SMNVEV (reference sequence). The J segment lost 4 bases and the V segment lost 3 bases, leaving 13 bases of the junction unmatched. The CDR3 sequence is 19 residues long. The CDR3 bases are TGTGCCAGCAGTTTTCTGGACAAACTAGCGGGAGGGCCGGCAGATACGCAGTATTTT. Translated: CASSFLDKLAGGPADTQYF.

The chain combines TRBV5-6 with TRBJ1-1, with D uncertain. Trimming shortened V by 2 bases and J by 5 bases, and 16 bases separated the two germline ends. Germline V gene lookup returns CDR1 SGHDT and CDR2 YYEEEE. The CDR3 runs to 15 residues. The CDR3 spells CASSFHNTGGTEAFF. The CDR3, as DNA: TGTGCCAGCAGCTTTCATAACACGGGAGGGACTGAAGCTTTCTTT.

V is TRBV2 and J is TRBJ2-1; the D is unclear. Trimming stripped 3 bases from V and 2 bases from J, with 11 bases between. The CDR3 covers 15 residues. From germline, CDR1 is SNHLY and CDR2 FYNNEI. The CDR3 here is CASSDDKVPYNEQFF. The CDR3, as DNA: TGTGCCAGCAGTGATGACAAGGTCCCCTACAATGAGCAGTTCTTC.

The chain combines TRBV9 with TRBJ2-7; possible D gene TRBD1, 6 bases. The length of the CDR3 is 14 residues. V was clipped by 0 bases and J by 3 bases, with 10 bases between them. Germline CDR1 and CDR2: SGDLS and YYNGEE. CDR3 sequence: CASSVGQEYYEQYF. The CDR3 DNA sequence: TGTGCCAGCAGCGTAGGACAGGAATACTACGAGCAGTACTTC. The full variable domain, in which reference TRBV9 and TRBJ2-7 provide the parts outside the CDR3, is DSGVTQTPKHLITATGQRVTLRCSPRSGDLSVYWYQQSLDQGLQFLIQYYNGEERAKGNILERFSAQQFPDLHSELNLSSLELGDSALYFCASSVGQEYYEQYFGPGTRLTVT.

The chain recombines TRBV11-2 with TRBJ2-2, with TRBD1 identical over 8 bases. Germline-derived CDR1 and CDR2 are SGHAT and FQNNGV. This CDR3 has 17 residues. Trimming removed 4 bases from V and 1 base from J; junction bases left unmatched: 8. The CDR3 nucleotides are TGTGCCAGCAGCTCGACTAAGGGGACAGGGAACACCGGGGAGCTGTTTTTT. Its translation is CASSSTKGTGNTGELFF. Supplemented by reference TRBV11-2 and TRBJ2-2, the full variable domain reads EAGVAQSPRYKIIEKRQSVAFWCNPISGHATLYWYQQILGQGPKLLIQFQNNGVVDDSQLPKDRFSAERLKGVDSTLKIQPAKLEDSAVYLCASSSTKGTGNTGELFFGEGSRLTVL.

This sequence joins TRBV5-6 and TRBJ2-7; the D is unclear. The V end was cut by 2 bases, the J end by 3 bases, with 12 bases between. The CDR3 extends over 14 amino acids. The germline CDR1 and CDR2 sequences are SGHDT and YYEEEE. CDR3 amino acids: CASSLGLRSYEQYF. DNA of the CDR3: TGTGCCAGCAGCTTAGGGCTCAGGAGCTACGAGCAGTACTTC. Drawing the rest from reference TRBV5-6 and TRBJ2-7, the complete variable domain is DAGVTQSPTHLIKTRGQQVTLRCSPKSGHDTVSWYQQALGQGPQFIFQYYEEEERQRGNFPDRFSGHQFPNYSSELNVNALLLGDSALYLCASSLGLRSYEQYFGPGTRLTVT.

The CDR3 sequence: CASTHRESYEQYF. In DNA form, the CDR3 reads TGTGCCAGCACCCATCGGGAGTCCTACGAGCAGTACTTC. This chain links TRBV11-1 with TRBJ2-7; tentatively, D is TRBD2 (6 bases). The V and J ends lost 7 bases and 1 base respectively, with 11 bases between them. In germline, CDR1 is SGHAT, CDR2 FQDESV (reference sequence). The CDR3 has 13 residues.

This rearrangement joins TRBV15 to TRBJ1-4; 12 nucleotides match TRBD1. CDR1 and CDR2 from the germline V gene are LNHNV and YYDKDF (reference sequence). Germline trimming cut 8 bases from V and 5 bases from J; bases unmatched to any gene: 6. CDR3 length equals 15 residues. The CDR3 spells CATAGQGALNEKLFF. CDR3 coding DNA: TGTGCCACCGCGGGACAGGGGGCTCTAAATGAAAAACTGTTTTTT. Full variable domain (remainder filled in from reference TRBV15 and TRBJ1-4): DAMVIQNPRYQVTQFGKPVTLSCSQTLNHNVMYWYQQKSSQAPKLLFHYYDKDFNNEADTPDNFQSRRPNTSFCFLDIRSPGLGDTAMYLCATAGQGALNEKLFFGSGTQLSVL.

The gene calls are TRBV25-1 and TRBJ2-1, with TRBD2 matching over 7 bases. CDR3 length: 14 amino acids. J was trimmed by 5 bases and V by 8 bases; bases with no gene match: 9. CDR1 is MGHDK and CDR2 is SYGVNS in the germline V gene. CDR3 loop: CASSLGGEDNEQFF. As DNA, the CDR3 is TGTGCCAGCTCCCTTGGGGGGGAGGACAATGAGCAGTTCTTC.

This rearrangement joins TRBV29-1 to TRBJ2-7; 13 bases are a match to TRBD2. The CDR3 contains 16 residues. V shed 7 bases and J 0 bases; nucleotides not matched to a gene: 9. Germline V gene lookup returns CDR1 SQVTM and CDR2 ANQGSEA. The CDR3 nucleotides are TGCAGCGGGGGAGGACTAGCGGGAGCCCCCTCCTACGAGCAGTACTTC. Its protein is CSGGGLAGAPSYEQYF.